The clone carrying this T cell receptor beta chain came up a few times. This sample was included in a study of CD8+ T cells in alopecia areata. The study team obtained lesional scalp punch biopsies and peripheral blood from alopecia areata patients. A FACSAria was used to sort CD4+ and CD8+ T cells. These cells came from PBMCs. Following RNA extraction, reverse transcription yielded cDNA that acted as the sequencing template. The assay was immunoSEQ multiplex PCR, and TCRdb's table has in-frame clones only and misses some. This table holds about 150,000 clones, less than 65% found once. Sample: CD8+ T cells sorted from blood, taken at week 0. The clonotype was recovered from a human donor with alopecia areata.

CDR3 nucleotides: TGCGCCAGCAGCCAAGATTGGAGCAGCCTCGGTACGCAGTATTTT. Translated: CASSQDWSSLGTQYF. The chain combines TRBV4-3 with TRBJ2-3; D unresolved. The CDR3 contains 15 residues. V shed 0 bases and J shed 8 bases, with 15 bases lying between them. Per germline, CDR1 LGHNA and CDR2 YSLEER.